This is a list of T cell receptor beta chains from one sample in a study of blood T cells in healthy people across ages. TCRdb passed the 5' RACE reads through MiXCR, listing each CDR3 protein once. The data contain 850,000 to 1,300,000 distinct CDR3 sequences, under 45% of them singletons. Sequencing used blood. Receptor source: a woman aged 55-70 years in good health. The CDR3 runs from the conserved cysteine through the conserved F or W. A D gene is named only where the DNA matches it firmly. Some rows mark clone size as missing; the rest say once, few, many or name a class of expanded clone.

TRBJ2-5	.	TRBV7-2	.	CASSLILSEYF	TGTGCCAGCAGCTTAATTCTTAGCGAGTACTTC
TRBJ2-5	.	TRBV27	few	CASSPNRQETQYF	TGTGCCAGCAGCCCCAACCGCCAAGAGACCCAGTACTTC
TRBJ2-7	.	TRBV3-1	.	CASSPELEHEQYF	TGTGCCAGCAGCCCTGAACTAGAGCACGAGCAGTACTTC
TRBJ2-7	TRBD2	TRBV20-1	.	CSARDPASGSRYEQYF	TGCAGTGCTAGAGATCCGGCTAGCGGGAGTAGATACGAGCAGTACTTC
TRBJ2-1	.	TRBV24-1	.	CATADNNEQFF	TGTGCCACCGCAGATAACAATGAGCAGTTCTTC
TRBJ2-7	.	TRBV9	.	CASSVGGRSYNEQYF	TGTGCCAGCAGCGTAGGGGGACGGTCCTACAATGAGCAGTACTTC
TRBJ2-7	TRBD2	TRBV11-2	many	CASSPSGRAYEQYF	TGTGCCAGCAGCCCTAGCGGGAGGGCCTACGAGCAGTACTTC
TRBJ2-5	.	TRBV20-1	few	CSASPGPGTQYF	TGCAGTGCTAGTCCGGGCCCTGGGACCCAGTACTTC
TRBJ2-6	.	TRBV3-1	once	CASSQVTRPGANVLTF	TGTGCCAGCAGCCAAGTAACTAGGCCTGGGGCCAACGTCCTGACTTTC
TRBJ2-2	TRBD2	TRBV20-1	.	CSARLAGLNTGELFF	TGCAGTGCTAGACTAGCGGGGCTGAACACCGGGGAGCTGTTTTTT
TRBJ1-1	TRBD1	TRBV5-6	.	CASSFGTGDTEAFF	TGTGCCAGCAGCTTCGGGACAGGGGACACTGAAGCTTTCTTT
TRBJ1-1	TRBD1	TRBV3-1	.	CASSQGQRAFF	TGTGCCAGCAGCCAGGGACAGCGAGCTTTCTTT
TRBJ2-3	.	TRBV11-2	many	CASSLDRADTQYF	TGTGCCAGCAGCTTAGACAGGGCAGATACGCAGTATTTT
TRBJ2-3	.	TRBV29-1	once	CSVPGPKTQYF	TGCAGCGTCCCGGGACCCAAGACGCAGTATTTT
TRBJ2-5	.	TRBV7-9	once	CANSWGSGEQETQYF	TGTGCCAACAGCTGGGGCAGCGGAGAACAAGAGACCCAGTACTTC
TRBJ1-4	.	TRBV20-1	.	CSATGGAREKLFF	TGCAGTGCTACGGGGGGCGCGAGGGAAAAACTGTTTTTT
TRBJ2-7	.	TRBV7-9	many	CASSLGQALGYEQYF	TGTGCCAGCAGCTTAGGGCAGGCCCTTGGGTACGAGCAGTACTTC
TRBJ2-3	.	TRBV25-1	.	CASMSRGLSTDTQYF	TGTGCCAGCATGAGTCGGGGCCTAAGCACAGATACGCAGTATTTT
TRBJ1-5	.	TRBV9	few	CASSLSPNQPQHF	TGTGCCAGCAGCCTTTCGCCCAATCAGCCCCAGCATTTT
TRBJ2-3	.	TRBV7-2	.	CASIPREFTDTQYF	TGTGCCAGCATACCCCGAGAGTTCACAGATACGCAGTATTTT
TRBJ1-2	.	TRBV14	.	CASSQRQLHYGYTF	TGTGCCAGCAGCCAAAGACAGCTGCACTATGGCTACACCTTC
TRBJ2-1	.	TRBV2	.	CASSQRQGGINEQFF	TGTGCCAGCAGTCAGCGCCAGGGGGGAATCAATGAGCAGTTCTTC
TRBJ1-3	.	TRBV2	.	CASSVRQSGNTIYF	TGTGCCAGCAGTGTACGCCAGTCTGGAAACACCATATATTTT